The 2 T cell receptor beta chains listed next were all sequenced from one sample in a study of blood T cell repertoires in COVID-19. Profiling relied on immunoSEQ multiplex PCR, and the TCRdb table lists in-frame clones only, not all of them. The sample carries 150,000 or so clones, over 75% recorded once. Sequencing input: peripheral blood. These receptors were obtained from a human donor in a cohort sampled during active COVID-19.

The chain uses TRBV11-2 and TRBJ1-2; weak D call: TRBD1 (5 bases). The CDR3 runs 15 residues. Germline values: CDR1 SGHAT, CDR2 FQNNGV. The V gene lost 0 bases and the J gene lost 2 bases, with 10 bases spanning the gap. The CDR3 DNA follows: TGTGCCAGCAGCTTAGAAGCGGGGGTGAACTATGGCTACACCTTC. Translated: CASSLEAGVNYGYTF.

The chain combines TRBV28 with TRBJ1-2, with D possibly being TRBD1 (5 bases). Germline CDR1 and CDR2: MDHEN and SYDVKM. There are 12 residues in the CDR3. The V end lost 7 bases, the J end lost 4 bases, and 10 bases lay between the germline ends. The CDR3 region has the DNA TGTGCCAGCAATCAGGGAAGCTATGGCTACACCTTC. This codes for CASNQGSYGYTF.